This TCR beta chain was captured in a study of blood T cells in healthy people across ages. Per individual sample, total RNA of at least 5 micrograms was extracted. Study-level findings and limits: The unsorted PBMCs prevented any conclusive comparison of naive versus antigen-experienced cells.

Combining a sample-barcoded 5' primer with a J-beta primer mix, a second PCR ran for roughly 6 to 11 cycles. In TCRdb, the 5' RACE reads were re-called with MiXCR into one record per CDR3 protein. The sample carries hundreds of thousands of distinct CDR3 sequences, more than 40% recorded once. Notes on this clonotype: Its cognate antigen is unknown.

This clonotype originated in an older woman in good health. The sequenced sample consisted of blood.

The CDR3 DNA reads TGTGCCATCAGAGAGACAGGCCCCGAGATGTTGTTTTTT. Amino acid sequence: CAIRETGPEMLFF. The rearrangement joins TRBV10-3 to TRBJ2-2, with a possible D match to TRBD1 (6 bases). This CDR3 contains 13 residues. Germline loops: CDR1 ENHRY, CDR2 SYGVKD. The V end lost 6 bases, the J end lost 15 bases, and 20 bases lay between the germline ends.